This T cell receptor beta chain was identified during a study of PD-L1 blockade in urothelial cancer. Whole-study context: Patients previously received 0 to 3 chemotherapy regimens. A median blood sample held around 150,000 T cells and around 80,000 unique TCRs.

This CDR3 spans 15 amino acids. The V and J ends lost 3 bases and 7 bases, in that order; junction bases with no gene match: 4. In germline, CDR1 is MNHNS, CDR2 SASEGT. Spiked synthetic TCR analogs estimated absolute template abundance per PCR. Libraries were prepared by immunoSEQ multiplex PCR; TCRdb keeps only in-frame clonotypes and omits some of them. The sample shows some 20,000 clones, just over 85% of them seen only once. The patients' disease, urothelial carcinoma, was locally advanced or metastatic. J is TRBJ2-1 and V is TRBV6-1; 12 bases map to TRBD2. This TCR came from a man aged 45-60 years with urothelial cancer. Specimen: PBMCs, collected around atezolizumab (anti-PD-L1) treatment. The CDR3 nucleotides read TGTGCCAGCAGTGAGACTAGCGGGGGTTTTAATGAGCAGTTCTTC. Its translation is CASSETSGGFNEQFF.